The 6 T cell receptor beta chains presented below share a single source sample, sequenced in a study of molecular identifiers for immune sequencing clone quantification. Via MiXCR, TCRdb re-called the PCR reads, giving one row per CDR3 protein. The top ten hold 0.75% to 0.85% of the sample, which has 350,000 or so distinct CDR3 sequences, over 20% seen once. Specimen: naive CD8+ T cells from blood, with Jurkat cell RNA spiked in. Described subset: FACS-sorted CD8+CD4-CCR7+CD45RA+ naive T cells. These receptors were obtained from a human donor in good health. Some libraries in this study had Jurkat cell RNA spiked in.

This clonotype was recorded at least ten times. This sequence joins TRBV2 and TRBJ2-3; D not certain. The CDR3 is 15 amino acids. V dropped 2 bases and J dropped 2 bases, with 11 bases sitting between them. Germline CDR1 and CDR2: SNHLY and FYNNEI. CDR3 in DNA: TGTGCCAGCAGTGAAACGGGTTCGTCCACAGATACGCAGTATTTT. Translation gives CASSETGSSTDTQYF.

This clonotype was seen repeatedly, ten times or more. The genes are TRBV29-1 and TRBJ2-7; D unresolved. The V gene's germline CDR1 is SQVTM and CDR2 ANQGSEA. V was trimmed by 6 bases and J by 6 bases, leaving 12 bases between them. The CDR3 length is 11 residues. The CDR3 spells CSVLLPTEQYF. The CDR3 DNA reads as TGCAGCGTCCTCCTCCCTACCGAGCAGTACTTC.

The J gene is TRBJ1-1, the V gene TRBV30; D possibly corresponds to TRBD1 (6 bases). The CDR3 totals 17 residues. The germline V gene has CDR1 GTSNPN and CDR2 SVGIG (reference sequence). V lost 3 bases, J lost 0 bases, and 20 bases lay in between. The CDR3 here is CAWRTPLGTLMNTEAFF. The CDR3 nucleotides are TGTGCCTGGAGGACCCCCTTGGGGACACTCATGAACACTGAAGCTTTCTTT.

This clonotype was seen only a few times. The chain is built from TRBV20-1 and TRBJ1-1; D is undetermined. V was cut by 2 bases and J by 3 bases, with 10 bases left in between. Looked up from germline, CDR1 is DFQATT and CDR2 is SNEGSKA (reference sequence). This CDR3 contains 13 residues. For the CDR3, the DNA is TGCAGTGCTAGAACCAGACCGTACACTGAAGCTTTCTTT. Protein sequence: CSARTRPYTEAFF.

This clonotype was seen ten or more times. This chain connects TRBV19 to TRBJ1-5; possibly TRBD1 for D (5 bases). Germline CDR1 is LNHDA and CDR2 is SQIVND (reference sequence). The V end was cut by 3 bases, the J end by 3 bases, with 9 bases between. This CDR3 comprises 14 residues. As DNA, the CDR3 is TGTGCCAGTAGTATCTGGGGGAACAATCAGCCCCAGCATTTT. Protein sequence: CASSIWGNNQPQHF.

A word on this clonotype: This clone may be a read error of a much larger clone one base away. The chain employs TRBV12-3 or TRBV12-4 and TRBJ2-5; maybe TRBD2 (5 bases). This CDR3 comprises 12 residues. The CDR3 loop reads CASSGSRETQHF. The CDR3 bases are TGTGCCAGCAGTGGGTCTAGGGAGACCCAGCACTTC.